This record concerns one T cell receptor beta chain sequence. Its antigen is not known. The record originates from a study of T cell responses to AZD1222 COVID-19 vaccine. Whole-study findings and limits: Spike-specific TCRs gained breadth and depth after people received two AZD1222 doses. Per reports, nearly half of all spike-specific TCRs target regions that are unmutated in variants.

J lost 12 bases, V lost 5 bases, and 13 bases had no gene match. Germline loops: CDR1 KGHDR, CDR2 SFDVKD. The CDR3 sequence is 15 residues long. The method was immunoSEQ multiplex PCR; TCRdb's version includes in-frame clones alone and lacks a portion of them. The repertoire has about 140,000 clones, about 90% of them found once; the top ten carry roughly 6%. This sample comprised peripheral blood, obtained on day 0 of AZD1222 vaccination. The chain links TRBV24-1 to TRBJ2-1; 9 bases are shared with TRBD1. This TCR was recovered from an adult in good health. The CDR3 nucleotides are TGTGCCACCAGTGGACTGGGACAGGGAGTTGTAGGGCAGTTCTTC. This gives the protein CATSGLGQGVVGQFF.